Listed below are T cell receptor beta chains from one sample, sequenced in a study of CD8 T cells in ankylosing spondylitis. TCRdb independently ran MiXCR on the 5' RACE reads; one entry per CDR3 protein. The table shows about 750,000 distinct CDR3 sequences, with under 20% occurring only once. Sequences were obtained from blood, either unsorted or a sorted T cell fraction (not recorded which). The source is a male donor with ankylosing spondylitis. Both conserved end residues are part of each CDR3. A D gene is named only where the DNA matches it firmly. Expanded clones get a size class; other rows say once, few or many, or leave the size out.

TRBD2 TRBJ2-2 TRBV4-2 many TGTGCCAGCAGCCAAGATCTGGGACTAGCAGTCACCGGGGAGCTGTTTTTT CASSQDLGLAVTGELFF
NA TRBJ2-5 TRBV9 many TGTGCCAGCAGCGCGGGGGCCATCCAAGAGACCCAGTACTTC CASSAGAIQETQYF
TRBD1 TRBJ1-1 TRBV5-1 NA TGCGCCAGCACTGAGGGACAGGGGGCGATTGAAGCTTTCTTT CASTEGQGAIEAFF
TRBD1 TRBJ1-1 TRBV15 NA TGTGCCACCAGCAGAGGAAGACAGGGAAAGTACACTGAAGCTTTCTTT CATSRGRQGKYTEAFF
NA TRBJ2-1 TRBV7-2 few TGTGCCAGCAGCCTAATAGGTTACAATGAGCAGTTCTTC CASSLIGYNEQFF
NA TRBJ2-3 TRBV5-1 few TGCGCCAGCAGCTTGAGCCTAGGTGGAGATACGCAGTATTTT CASSLSLGGDTQYF
TRBD2 TRBJ2-1 TRBV20-1 few TGCAGTGCTAGGGTCCTAGCGGGAGGTTGGGGAGAGCAGTTCTTC CSARVLAGGWGEQFF
NA TRBJ2-5 TRBV30 NA TGTGCCTGGCTCCTTCCCGGCGGGGTGGGAGAGACCCAGTACTTC CAWLLPGGVGETQYF
NA TRBJ1-4 TRBV6-2/TRBV6-3 few TGTGCCAGCTCAGCCGCTAATGAAAAACTGTTTTTT CASSAANEKLFF
NA TRBJ1-1 TRBV5-1 few TGCGCCAGCAGCTTGGTAGGGCCTCGAGAAGGCACTGAAGCTTTCTTT CASSLVGPREGTEAFF
NA TRBJ2-5 TRBV5-1 NA TGCGCCAGCCGCGCACGACAGGAAGAGACCCAGTACTTC CASRARQEETQYF
NA TRBJ2-7 TRBV29-1 NA TGCAGCGTTGTAGTTAGGGGCTCCTACGAGCAGTACTTC CSVVVRGSYEQYF
TRBD1 TRBJ2-5 TRBV29-1 many TGCAGCGGACGGACAGGGCAAGAGACCCAGTACTTC CSGRTGQETQYF
NA TRBJ1-1 TRBV27 many TGTGCCAGCAGTTTACGGCCCCAGGGCACTGAAGCTTTCTTT CASSLRPQGTEAFF
TRBD2 TRBJ2-2 TRBV12-3/TRBV12-4 few TGTGCCAGCACTAGCGGGAGTACCGGGGAGCTGTTTTTT CASTSGSTGELFF